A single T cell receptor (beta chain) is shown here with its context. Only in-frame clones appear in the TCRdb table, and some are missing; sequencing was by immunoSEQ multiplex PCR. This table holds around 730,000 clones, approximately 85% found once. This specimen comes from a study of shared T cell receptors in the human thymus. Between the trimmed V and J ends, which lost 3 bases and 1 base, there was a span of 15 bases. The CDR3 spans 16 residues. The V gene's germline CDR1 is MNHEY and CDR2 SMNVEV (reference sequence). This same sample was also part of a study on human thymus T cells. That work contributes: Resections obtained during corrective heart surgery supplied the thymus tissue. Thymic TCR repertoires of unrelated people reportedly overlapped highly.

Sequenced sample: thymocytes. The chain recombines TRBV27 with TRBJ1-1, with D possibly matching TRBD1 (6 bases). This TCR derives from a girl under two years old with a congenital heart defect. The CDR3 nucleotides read TGTGCCAGCAGTTTTACTATACGGGGGGCGAACACTGAAGCTTTCTTT. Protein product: CASSFTIRGANTEAFF.